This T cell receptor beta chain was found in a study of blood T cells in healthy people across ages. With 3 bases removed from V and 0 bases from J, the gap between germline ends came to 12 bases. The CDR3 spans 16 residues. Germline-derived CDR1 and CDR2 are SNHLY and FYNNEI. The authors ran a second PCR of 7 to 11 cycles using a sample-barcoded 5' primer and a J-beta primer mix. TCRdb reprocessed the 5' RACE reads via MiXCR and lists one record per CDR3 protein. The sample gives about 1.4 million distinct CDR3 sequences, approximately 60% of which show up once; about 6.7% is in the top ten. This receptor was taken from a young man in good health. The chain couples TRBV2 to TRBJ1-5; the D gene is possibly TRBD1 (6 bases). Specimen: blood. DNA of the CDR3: TGTGCCAGCAGTGATGACAGGCGCTATAGCAATCAGCCCCAGCATTTT. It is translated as CASSDDRRYSNQPQHF.